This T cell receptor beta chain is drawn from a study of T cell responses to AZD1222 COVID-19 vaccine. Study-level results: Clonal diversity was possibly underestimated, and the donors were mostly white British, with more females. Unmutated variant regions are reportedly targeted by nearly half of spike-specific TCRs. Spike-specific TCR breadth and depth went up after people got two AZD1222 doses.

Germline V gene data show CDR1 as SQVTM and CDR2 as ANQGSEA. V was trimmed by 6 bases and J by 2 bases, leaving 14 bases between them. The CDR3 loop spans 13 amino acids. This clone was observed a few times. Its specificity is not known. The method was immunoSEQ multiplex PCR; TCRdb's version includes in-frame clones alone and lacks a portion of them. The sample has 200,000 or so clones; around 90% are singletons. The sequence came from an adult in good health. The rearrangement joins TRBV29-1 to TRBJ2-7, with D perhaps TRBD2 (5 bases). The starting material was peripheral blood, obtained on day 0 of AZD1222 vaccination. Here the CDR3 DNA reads TGCAGCGTGATTCGCGGGCAACCCTACGAGCAGTACTTC. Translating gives CSVIRGQPYEQYF.